The sequence of this TCR beta chain was determined in a study of cytomegalovirus exposure and HLA in healthy donors. Overall study findings and caveats: It was reported in a later analysis that an Asian-associated ancestry cluster showed fewer N-insertions than the approximately 700-donor mean.

The CDR3 totals 11 residues. This clone was seen a handful of times. Its antigen is as yet unknown. The PCR used 60 Vbeta and 13 Jbeta primers. Sequenced by immunoSEQ multiplex PCR; TCRdb stores in-frame clones only, minus some. The sample contains more than 90,000 clones, around 73% of which appear only once. The chain is built from TRBV21-1 and TRBJ2-7; the D segment call TRBD1 is taken from the table without a DNA check. TRBV21-1 is marked as a pseudogene. The sequence came from a middle-aged woman in good health and CMV-seropositive. Specimen: PBMCs. The CDR3 region has the DNA TGTGCCAGCAGCCAACAGAGTTCTAAGTACTTC. It is translated as CASSQQSSKYF.